This is a list of T cell receptor beta chains from one sample in a study of T cells in Graves' hyperthyroidism and ophthalmopathy. TCRdb re-called the multiplex PCR reads through MiXCR, storing one row per CDR3 protein. The table lists 750,000 to 950,000 distinct CDR3 sequences, 38% of them singletons, with 8% to 9% in the top ten. The sequenced sample consisted of blood. The receptors were sampled from a young man with Graves' hyperthyroidism. The conserved cysteine and the conserved F or W are not part of the CDR3 here. Each record gives: V gene, J gene, CDR3 protein.

V gene: TRBV28; J gene: TRBJ1-2; CDR3 protein: ASSPGFLYT
V gene: TRBV19; J gene: TRBJ1-4; CDR3 protein: ASSIREREKLF
V gene: TRBV7-8; J gene: TRBJ1-1; CDR3 protein: ASSPGRLMNTEAF
V gene: TRBV29-1; J gene: TRBJ1-1; CDR3 protein: SVAPSGRVRQGDINTEAF
V gene: TRBV7-6; J gene: TRBJ2-7; CDR3 protein: ASSFDSDSSYEQY
V gene: TRBV2; J gene: TRBJ2-7; CDR3 protein: ASSGTGGRNEQY
V gene: TRBV5-1; J gene: TRBJ2-5; CDR3 protein: ASSDPGLAGGETQY
V gene: TRBV20-1; J gene: TRBJ1-5; CDR3 protein: SARAQEGGRQPQH
V gene: TRBV7-9; J gene: TRBJ1-5; CDR3 protein: ASSTAGVGPKDQPQH
V gene: TRBV29-1; J gene: TRBJ2-7; CDR3 protein: SVFLGDLEQY
V gene: TRBV6-2/TRBV6-3; J gene: TRBJ1-6; CDR3 protein: ASSQRQNSPLH
V gene: TRBV20-1; J gene: TRBJ1-1; CDR3 protein: SARRTGGAGAF
V gene: TRBV7-3; J gene: TRBJ2-7; CDR3 protein: ARSLMLAGGEQY
V gene: TRBV15; J gene: TRBJ2-7; CDR3 protein: ATSRDGGRGEQY
V gene: TRBV19; J gene: TRBJ2-7; CDR3 protein: ASSPLPGTDEQY
V gene: TRBV5-5; J gene: TRBJ1-4; CDR3 protein: ASSIGPTGEKLF
V gene: TRBV18; J gene: TRBJ2-5; CDR3 protein: ASSWQWTSGGQETQY
V gene: TRBV20-1; J gene: TRBJ2-7; CDR3 protein: SAELAGGTYEQY
V gene: TRBV9; J gene: TRBJ1-2; CDR3 protein: ASSPDLSGGYT
V gene: TRBV7-2; J gene: TRBJ2-5; CDR3 protein: ASSQDIGLGTETQY
V gene: TRBV20-1; J gene: TRBJ2-7; CDR3 protein: SALLVKDYEQY
V gene: TRBV29-1; J gene: TRBJ1-1; CDR3 protein: SHAGTGPEAF
V gene: TRBV14; J gene: TRBJ1-2; CDR3 protein: ASSLAPWTGYT
V gene: TRBV7-9; J gene: TRBJ2-7; CDR3 protein: ASSYRGSTYEQY
V gene: TRBV7-8; J gene: TRBJ2-5; CDR3 protein: ASSPRTAQETQY
V gene: TRBV19; J gene: TRBJ2-2; CDR3 protein: ASSHPLGVAGGNTGELF
V gene: TRBV14; J gene: TRBJ2-5; CDR3 protein: ASSQDPVGLQY
V gene: TRBV7-9; J gene: TRBJ2-5; CDR3 protein: AGSLGGKETQY
V gene: TRBV7-3; J gene: TRBJ2-2; CDR3 protein: ASSFGVAGARGGELF
V gene: TRBV29-1; J gene: TRBJ2-1; CDR3 protein: SVEDGSSYNEQF
V gene: TRBV29-1; J gene: TRBJ1-3; CDR3 protein: SATGAGGNTIY
V gene: TRBV24-1; J gene: TRBJ2-1; CDR3 protein: ATSDPGRVSYNEQF
V gene: TRBV29-1; J gene: TRBJ1-2; CDR3 protein: SVRRESNYGYT
V gene: TRBV5-1; J gene: TRBJ2-7; CDR3 protein: ASSLQGQDYEQY
V gene: TRBV7-9; J gene: NA; CDR3 protein: ASSQGLSTDTQY
V gene: TRBV29-1; J gene: TRBJ1-4; CDR3 protein: SASEGGSDEKLF
V gene: TRBV5-8; J gene: TRBJ1-1; CDR3 protein: ASSYWGEAF
V gene: TRBV19; J gene: TRBJ1-2; CDR3 protein: ASSIQGYGYT
V gene: TRBV7-2; J gene: TRBJ1-1; CDR3 protein: ASSLLAGGDAF
V gene: TRBV7-2; J gene: TRBJ1-4; CDR3 protein: ASSFTPRGNRGRVEKLF
V gene: TRBV20-1; J gene: TRBJ2-5; CDR3 protein: SAAGTSGGAYQETQY
V gene: TRBV2; J gene: TRBJ2-6; CDR3 protein: ASSERGRGGANVLT
V gene: TRBV7-8; J gene: TRBJ2-3; CDR3 protein: ASSSTLSTDTQY
V gene: TRBV12-3/TRBV12-4; J gene: TRBJ2-7; CDR3 protein: ASSFGPQGSYEQY
V gene: TRBV2; J gene: TRBJ2-7; CDR3 protein: ASKRQAYEQY
V gene: TRBV3-1; J gene: TRBJ1-1; CDR3 protein: ASSQAGTQNTEAF
V gene: TRBV2; J gene: TRBJ2-7; CDR3 protein: ASSDIRTKAYEQY
V gene: TRBV5-5; J gene: TRBJ2-7; CDR3 protein: ASSPSSTSYEQY
V gene: TRBV7-9; J gene: TRBJ1-3; CDR3 protein: ASSPRSPSGNTMY
V gene: TRBV10-3; J gene: TRBJ1-1; CDR3 protein: AISDGQGNTEAF
V gene: TRBV7-2; J gene: TRBJ2-7; CDR3 protein: ASSQVTEDYEQY
V gene: TRBV25-1; J gene: TRBJ2-7; CDR3 protein: ASSETRDRGEQY
V gene: TRBV18; J gene: TRBJ2-7; CDR3 protein: ASSPEDGPYEQY
V gene: TRBV5-1; J gene: TRBJ2-6; CDR3 protein: ASSSGGSGANVLT
V gene: TRBV7-9; J gene: TRBJ2-5; CDR3 protein: ASSQGLGAKTQY
V gene: TRBV29-1; J gene: TRBJ2-6; CDR3 protein: SVEGLPGQTGANVLT
V gene: TRBV20-1; J gene: TRBJ1-4; CDR3 protein: SARDTGRAGEKLF
V gene: TRBV5-5; J gene: TRBJ2-5; CDR3 protein: ASSQDPGSLETQY